This T cell receptor beta chain was documented in a study of blood T cell repertoires in COVID-19. Study context: Nucleic acid was either cDNA or gDNA, and it came from T cells, B-cell-depleted T cells, or PBMCs.

CDR1 LGHDT and CDR2 YNNKEL come from the germline V gene (reference sequence). The CDR3 is made up of 15 amino acids. The V end lost 0 bases, the J end lost 3 bases, and 11 bases lay between the germline ends. Authors' data handling: Amplification from reference gene primers served as the basis for estimated nucleated cell counts. Clones were read by immunoSEQ multiplex PCR, and TCRdb kept only the in-frame ones, dropping some. V and J calls and clone size are given by that table; D and trimming were obtained from the DNA. The sample lists 61,000 or so clones, under 85% occurring once. The sequence derives from a woman in her seventies with acute or convalescent COVID-19. Sequencing was done on a sample of peripheral blood. The chain links TRBV3-1 (or the pseudogene TRBV3-2) to TRBJ2-5; D is undetermined. The CDR3 DNA sequence: TGTGCCAGCAGCCAAGAAAACGGAGTAGAAGAGACCCAGTACTTC. Translated: CASSQENGVEETQYF.